The clone carrying this T cell receptor beta chain was seen a handful of times. Its antigen is unidentified. This sample is part of a study of blood T cells in healthy people across ages. The authors ran a second PCR of roughly 6 to 12 cycles using a sample-barcoded 5' primer and a J-beta primer mix. A template-switch adaptor that had 12 random nucleotides put a tag on each cDNA molecule. TCRdb used MiXCR to reprocess the 5' RACE reads, holding one entry per CDR3 protein. The sample carries roughly 1,100,000 distinct CDR3 sequences, under 30% recorded once. This CDR3 comprises 16 residues. CDR1 is MGHRA, CDR2 YSYEKL, per germline. Regarding the study as a whole: Estimates of total diversity, which came from one million sequenced T cells, were considered to be underestimates.

The sample was also linked to a second study, of T cells of mothers and their children. From that report: With the M1S primer of the second PCR, sample barcodes and 2-4 random nucleotides were added.

The chain links TRBV4-1 to TRBJ2-7; possibly TRBD1 for D (6 bases). The J call may be incorrect, as the DNA end agrees better with TRBJ2-5. The clonotype comes from a girl aged 2-10 years in good health. Source material: blood. The CDR3 loop is CASAIPGHLQGETQYF. The CDR3 DNA follows: TGCGCCAGTGCGATACCGGGACACCTCCAAGGGGAGACCCAGTACTTC.